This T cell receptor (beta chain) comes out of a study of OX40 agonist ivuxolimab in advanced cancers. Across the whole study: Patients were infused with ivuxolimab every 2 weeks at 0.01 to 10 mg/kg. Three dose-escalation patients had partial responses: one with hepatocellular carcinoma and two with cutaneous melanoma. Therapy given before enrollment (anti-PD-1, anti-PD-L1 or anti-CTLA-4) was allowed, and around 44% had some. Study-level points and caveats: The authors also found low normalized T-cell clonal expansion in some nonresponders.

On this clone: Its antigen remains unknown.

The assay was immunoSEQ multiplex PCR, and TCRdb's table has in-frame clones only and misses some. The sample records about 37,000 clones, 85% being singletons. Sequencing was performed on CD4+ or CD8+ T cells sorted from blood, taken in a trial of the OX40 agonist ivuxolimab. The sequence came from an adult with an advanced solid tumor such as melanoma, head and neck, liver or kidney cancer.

The chain's CDR3 is CASSSGGLGETQYF. The CDR3 bases are TGTGCCAGCAGTAGCGGGGGGCTGGGAGAGACCCAGTACTTC. The chain couples TRBV6-1 to TRBJ2-5; 9 positions match TRBD2. Germline CDR1 reads MNHNS; CDR2 reads SASEGT. The CDR3 has 14 residues. V was pared by 5 bases and J by 4 bases, with 5 bases of the junction left unmatched.